This TCR beta chain was sequenced for a study of regulatory T cells in long-lasting Graves disease. Study details: Persistence in Graves' disease required over 5 years of antithyroid drugs plus positive TSH receptor antibodies.

The time point: persistent/refractory GD, antithyroid drugs over 5 years with positive TRAb. Extracted RNA from PBMCs served as the source of the TCR library. Whole-study results and caveats: The work looked only at peripheral blood and did not look at thyroid tissue. TRBV28 was favored in persistent disease, as were TRBJ1-2 and TRBJ2-5. Patients whose Graves' disease persisted exhibited lower TCR diversity than those newly diagnosed.

This CDR3 comprises 18 residues. CDR1 and CDR2 from the germline V gene are SGHRS and YFSETQ. Trimming pared 0 bases from V and 0 bases from J, leaving 18 bases between. Arm-PCR with iRepertoire HTBI primers amplified the CDR3 regions for these TCR beta libraries. TCRdb called the multiplex PCR reads again in MiXCR, with one record for every CDR3 protein. This table has around 460,000 distinct CDR3 sequences, 22% appearing once. As concerns this clonotype: What it recognizes is unknown.

The receptor comes from a female donor with Graves disease. V gene TRBV5-1 combines with J gene TRBJ1-1; TRBD1 is a possible D gene (6 bases). The sequencing used peripheral blood mononuclear cells (PBMCs), collected when the disease was refractory, from a patient treated with antithyroid drugs. The CDR3 loop reads CASSLVAHREVMNTEAFF. The CDR3 DNA follows: TGCGCCAGCAGCTTGGTAGCACACAGGGAGGTAATGAACACTGAAGCTTTCTTT.